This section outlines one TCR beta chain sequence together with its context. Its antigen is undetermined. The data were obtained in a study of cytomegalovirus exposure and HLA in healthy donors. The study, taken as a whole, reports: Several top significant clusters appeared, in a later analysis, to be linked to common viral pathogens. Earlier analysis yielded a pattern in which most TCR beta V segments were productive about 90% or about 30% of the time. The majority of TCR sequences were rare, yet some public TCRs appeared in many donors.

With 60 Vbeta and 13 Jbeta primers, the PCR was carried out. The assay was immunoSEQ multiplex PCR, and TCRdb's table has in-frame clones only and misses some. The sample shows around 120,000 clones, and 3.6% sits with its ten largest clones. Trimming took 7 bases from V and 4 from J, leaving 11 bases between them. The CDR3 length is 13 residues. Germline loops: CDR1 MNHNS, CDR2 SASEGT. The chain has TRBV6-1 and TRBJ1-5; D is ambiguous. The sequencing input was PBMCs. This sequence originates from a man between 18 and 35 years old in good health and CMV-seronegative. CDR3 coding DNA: TGTGCCAGCAAGATTGGGCTGAATCAGCCCCAGCATTTT. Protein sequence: CASKIGLNQPQHF.